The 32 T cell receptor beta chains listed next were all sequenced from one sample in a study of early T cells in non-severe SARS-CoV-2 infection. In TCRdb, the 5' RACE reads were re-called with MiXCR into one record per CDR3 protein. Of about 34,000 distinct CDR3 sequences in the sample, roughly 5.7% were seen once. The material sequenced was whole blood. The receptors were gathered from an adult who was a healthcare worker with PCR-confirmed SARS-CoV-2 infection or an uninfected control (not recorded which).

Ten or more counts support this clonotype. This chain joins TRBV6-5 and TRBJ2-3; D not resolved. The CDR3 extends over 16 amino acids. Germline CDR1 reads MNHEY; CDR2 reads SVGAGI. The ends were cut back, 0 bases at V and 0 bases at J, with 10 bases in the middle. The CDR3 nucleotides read TGTGCCAGCAGTTACTCGGGCAGGTCCAGCACAGATACGCAGTATTTT. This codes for CASSYSGRSSTDTQYF.

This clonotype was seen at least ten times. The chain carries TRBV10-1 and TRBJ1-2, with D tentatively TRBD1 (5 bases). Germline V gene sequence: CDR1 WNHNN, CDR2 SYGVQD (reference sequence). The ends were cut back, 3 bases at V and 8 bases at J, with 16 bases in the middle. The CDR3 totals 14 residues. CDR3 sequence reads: CASSEDPHQGGYTF. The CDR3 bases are TGCGCCAGCAGTGAAGATCCACACCAGGGAGGCTACACCTTC.

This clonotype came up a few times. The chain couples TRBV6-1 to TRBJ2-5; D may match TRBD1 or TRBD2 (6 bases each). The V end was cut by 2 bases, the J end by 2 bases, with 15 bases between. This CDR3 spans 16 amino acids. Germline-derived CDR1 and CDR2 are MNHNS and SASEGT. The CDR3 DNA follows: TGTGCCAGCAGTGAAACGGTTGGGGGGCTTCAAGAGACCCAGTACTTC. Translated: CASSETVGGLQETQYF.

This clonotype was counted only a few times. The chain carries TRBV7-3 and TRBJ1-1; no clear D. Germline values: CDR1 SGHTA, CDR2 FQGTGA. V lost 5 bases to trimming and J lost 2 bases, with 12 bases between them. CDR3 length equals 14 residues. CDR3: CASSPSSGNTEAFF. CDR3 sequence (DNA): TGTGCCAGCAGCCCCTCGTCGGGCAACACTGAAGCTTTCTTT. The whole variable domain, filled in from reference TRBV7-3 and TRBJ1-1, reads GAGVSQTPSNKVTEKGKYVELRCDPISGHTALYWYRQSLGQGPEFLIYFQGTGAADDSGLPNDRFFAVRPEGSVSTLKIQRTERGDSAVYLCASSPSSGNTEAFFGQGTRLTVV.

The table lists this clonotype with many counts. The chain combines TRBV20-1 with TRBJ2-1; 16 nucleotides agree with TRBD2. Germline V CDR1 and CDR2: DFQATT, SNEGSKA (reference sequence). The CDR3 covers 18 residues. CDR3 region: CRADPGLAGGPIHNEQFF. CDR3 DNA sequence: TGCAGAGCCGACCCGGGACTAGCGGGGGGGCCGATTCACAATGAGCAGTTCTTC.

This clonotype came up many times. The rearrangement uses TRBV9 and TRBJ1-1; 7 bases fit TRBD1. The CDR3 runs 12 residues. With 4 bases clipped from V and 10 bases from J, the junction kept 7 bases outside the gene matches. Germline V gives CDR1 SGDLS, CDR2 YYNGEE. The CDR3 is CASSSSTGTAFF. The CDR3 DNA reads TGTGCCAGCAGCTCCTCGACAGGGACAGCTTTCTTT.

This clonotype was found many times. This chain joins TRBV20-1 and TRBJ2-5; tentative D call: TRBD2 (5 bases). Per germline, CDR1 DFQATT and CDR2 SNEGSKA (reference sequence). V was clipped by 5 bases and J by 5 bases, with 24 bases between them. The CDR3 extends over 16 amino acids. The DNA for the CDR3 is TGCAGTGCTGCGCCCCTCCGCGACAAGGACTGGGAGACCCAGTACTTC. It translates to CSAAPLRDKDWETQYF.

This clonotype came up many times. The CDR3 DNA reads TGTGCCAGCAGGGACTTGGACTACGAGCAGTACTTC. It encodes CASRDLDYEQYF. The chain recombines TRBV2 with TRBJ2-7, with D perhaps TRBD2 (5 bases). The CDR3 has 12 amino acids. The germline CDR1 and CDR2 sequences are SNHLY and FYNNEI. Between the trimmed V and J ends, which lost 6 bases and 3 bases, there was a span of 9 bases.

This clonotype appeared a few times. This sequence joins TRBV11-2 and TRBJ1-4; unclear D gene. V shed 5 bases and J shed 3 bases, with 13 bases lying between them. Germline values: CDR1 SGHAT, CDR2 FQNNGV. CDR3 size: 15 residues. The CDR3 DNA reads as TGTGCCAGCAGCCGTCTGCAGCTTTCTAATGAAAAACTGTTTTTT. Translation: CASSRLQLSNEKLFF. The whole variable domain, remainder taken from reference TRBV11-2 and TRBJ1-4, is EAGVAQSPRYKIIEKRQSVAFWCNPISGHATLYWYQQILGQGPKLLIQFQNNGVVDDSQLPKDRFSAERLKGVDSTLKIQPAKLEDSAVYLCASSRLQLSNEKLFFGSGTQLSVL.

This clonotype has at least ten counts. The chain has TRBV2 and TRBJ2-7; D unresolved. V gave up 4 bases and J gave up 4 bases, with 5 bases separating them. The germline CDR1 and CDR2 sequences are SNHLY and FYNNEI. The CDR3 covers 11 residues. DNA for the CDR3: TGTGCCAGCAGTGTTCCGTACGAGCAGTACTTC. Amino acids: CASSVPYEQYF.

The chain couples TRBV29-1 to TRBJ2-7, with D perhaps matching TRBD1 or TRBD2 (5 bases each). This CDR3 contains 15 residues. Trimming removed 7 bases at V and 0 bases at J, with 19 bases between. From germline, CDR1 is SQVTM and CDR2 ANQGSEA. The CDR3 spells CSAVTGTGSSYEQYF. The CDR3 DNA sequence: TGCAGCGCCGTAACCGGGACCGGATCCTCCTACGAGCAGTACTTC.

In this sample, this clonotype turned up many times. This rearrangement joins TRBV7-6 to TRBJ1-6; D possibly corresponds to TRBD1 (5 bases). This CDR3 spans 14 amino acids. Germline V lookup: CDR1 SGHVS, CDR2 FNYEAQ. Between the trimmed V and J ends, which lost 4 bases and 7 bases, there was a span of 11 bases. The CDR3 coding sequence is TGTGCCAGCAGCTCCGGGGGACCGAATTCACCCCTCCACTTT. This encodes CASSSGGPNSPLHF.

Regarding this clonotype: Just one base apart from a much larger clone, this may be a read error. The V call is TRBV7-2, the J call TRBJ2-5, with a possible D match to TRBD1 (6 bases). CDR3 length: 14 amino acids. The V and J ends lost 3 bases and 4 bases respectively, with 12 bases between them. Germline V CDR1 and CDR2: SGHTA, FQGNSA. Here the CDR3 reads CASSFGQPLETQYF. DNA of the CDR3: TGTGCCAGCAGCTTCGGACAGCCCCTAGAGACCCAGTACTTC.

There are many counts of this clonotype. The CDR3 coding sequence is TGTGCCATCAGTGAGGGGGACAGACGAGGGAGCACAGATACGCAGTATTTT. It yields the protein CAISEGDRRGSTDTQYF. The V call is TRBV10-3, the J call TRBJ2-3; 7 bases are a match to TRBD1. There are 17 residues in the CDR3. Germline V gives CDR1 ENHRY, CDR2 SYGVKD. V lost 2 bases to trimming and J lost 0 bases; unmatched junction nucleotides: 8.

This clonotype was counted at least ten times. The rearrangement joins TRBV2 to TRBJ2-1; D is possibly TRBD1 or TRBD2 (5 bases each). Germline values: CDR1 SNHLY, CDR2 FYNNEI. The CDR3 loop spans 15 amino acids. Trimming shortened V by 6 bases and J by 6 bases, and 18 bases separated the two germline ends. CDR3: CASSGLRDPLNEQFF. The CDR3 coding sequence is TGTGCCAGCAGCGGGCTCCGGGACCCCCTCAATGAGCAGTTCTTC.

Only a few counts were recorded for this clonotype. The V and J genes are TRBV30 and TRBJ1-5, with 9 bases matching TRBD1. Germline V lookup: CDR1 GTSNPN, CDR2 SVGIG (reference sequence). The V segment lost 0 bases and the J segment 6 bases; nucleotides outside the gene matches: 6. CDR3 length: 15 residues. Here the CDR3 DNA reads TGTGCCTGGAGTGTTAACAGGGGGCGCGTTCAGCCCCAGCATTTT. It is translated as CAWSVNRGRVQPQHF.

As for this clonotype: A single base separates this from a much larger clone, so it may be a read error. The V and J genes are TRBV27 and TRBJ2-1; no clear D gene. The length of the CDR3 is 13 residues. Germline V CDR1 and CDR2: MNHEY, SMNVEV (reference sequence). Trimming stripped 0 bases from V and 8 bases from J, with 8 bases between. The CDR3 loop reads CASSLSPNYEQFF. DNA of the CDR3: TGTGCCAGCAGTTTATCCCCTAACTATGAGCAGTTCTTC.

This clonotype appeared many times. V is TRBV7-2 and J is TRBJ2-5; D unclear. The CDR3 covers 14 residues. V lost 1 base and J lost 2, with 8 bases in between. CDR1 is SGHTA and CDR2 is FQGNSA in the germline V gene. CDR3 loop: CASSLGHRQETQYF. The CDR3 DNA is TGTGCCAGCAGCTTAGGGCACAGACAAGAGACCCAGTACTTC.

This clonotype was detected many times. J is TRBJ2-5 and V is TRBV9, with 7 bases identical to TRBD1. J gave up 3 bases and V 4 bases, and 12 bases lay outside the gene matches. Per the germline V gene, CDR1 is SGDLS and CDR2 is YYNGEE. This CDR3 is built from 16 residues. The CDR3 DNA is TGTGCCAGCAGCCCTAGCCCCCTAACAGGGGAAGAGACCCAGTACTTC. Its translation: CASSPSPLTGEETQYF.

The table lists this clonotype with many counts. CDR3 sequence reads: CASSYSIMGDGYTF. CDR3 nucleotide sequence: TGTGCCAGCAGTTACTCGATAATGGGGGATGGCTACACCTTC. The chain links TRBV6-5 to TRBJ1-2, with TRBD1 as a possible D gene (5 bases). Trimming left V 0 bases short and J 6 bases short, with 11 bases between. The CDR3 covers 14 residues. Germline V gene data show CDR1 as MNHEY and CDR2 as SVGAGI.

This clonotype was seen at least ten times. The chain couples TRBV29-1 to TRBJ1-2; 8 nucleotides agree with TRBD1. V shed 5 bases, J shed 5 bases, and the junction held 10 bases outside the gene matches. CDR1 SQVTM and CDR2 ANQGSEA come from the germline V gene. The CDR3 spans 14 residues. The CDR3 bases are TGCAGCGTTAGTCAGGGGGCTATTATTTATGGCTACACCTTC. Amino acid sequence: CSVSQGAIIYGYTF.

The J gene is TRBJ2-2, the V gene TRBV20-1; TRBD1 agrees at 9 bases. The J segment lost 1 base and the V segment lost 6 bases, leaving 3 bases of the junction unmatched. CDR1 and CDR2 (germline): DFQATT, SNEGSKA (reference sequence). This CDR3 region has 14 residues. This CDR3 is CSAPGQGNTGELFF. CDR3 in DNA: TGCAGTGCCCCGGGACAGGGGAACACCGGGGAGCTGTTTTTT.

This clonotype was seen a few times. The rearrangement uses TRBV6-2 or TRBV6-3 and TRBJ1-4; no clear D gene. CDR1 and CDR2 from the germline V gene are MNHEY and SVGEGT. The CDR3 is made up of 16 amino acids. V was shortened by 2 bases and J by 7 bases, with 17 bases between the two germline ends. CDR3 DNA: TGTGCCAGCAGTTACCTTGGACTCAATGGAGGTGAAAAACTGTTTTTT. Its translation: CASSYLGLNGGEKLFF.

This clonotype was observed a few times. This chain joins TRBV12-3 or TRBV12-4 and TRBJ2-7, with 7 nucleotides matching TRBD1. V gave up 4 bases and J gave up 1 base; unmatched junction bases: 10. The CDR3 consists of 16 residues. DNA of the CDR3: TGTGCCAGCAGTTCGACCGGGACAGCGATTTCCTACGAGCAGTACTTC. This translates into CASSSTGTAISYEQYF.

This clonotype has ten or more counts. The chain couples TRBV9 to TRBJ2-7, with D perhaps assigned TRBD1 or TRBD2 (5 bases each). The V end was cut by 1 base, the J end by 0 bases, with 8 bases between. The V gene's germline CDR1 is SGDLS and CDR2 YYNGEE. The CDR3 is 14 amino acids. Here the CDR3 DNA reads TGTGCCAGCAGCGTACGGGACCTCTCCTACGAGCAGTACTTC. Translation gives CASSVRDLSYEQYF.

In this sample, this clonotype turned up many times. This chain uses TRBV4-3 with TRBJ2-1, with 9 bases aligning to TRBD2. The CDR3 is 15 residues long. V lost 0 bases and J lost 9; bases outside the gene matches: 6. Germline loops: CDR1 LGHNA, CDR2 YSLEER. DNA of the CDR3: TGCGCCAGCAGCCAAGATGCGGGGGGGCAGGGTGAGCAGTTCTTC. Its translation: CASSQDAGGQGEQFF.

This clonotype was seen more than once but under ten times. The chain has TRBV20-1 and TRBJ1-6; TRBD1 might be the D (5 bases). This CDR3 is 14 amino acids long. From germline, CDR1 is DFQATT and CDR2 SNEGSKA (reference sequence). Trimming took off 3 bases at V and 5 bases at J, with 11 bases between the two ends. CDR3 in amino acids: CSARVQGNNSPLHF. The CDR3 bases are TGCAGTGCTAGGGTGCAGGGCAATAATTCACCCCTCCACTTT.

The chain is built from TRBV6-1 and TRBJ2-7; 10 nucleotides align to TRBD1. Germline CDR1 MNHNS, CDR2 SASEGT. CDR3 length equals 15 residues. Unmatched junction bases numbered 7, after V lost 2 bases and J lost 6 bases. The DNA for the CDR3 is TGTGCCAGCAGTGAACCGGGACAGGGGTCTAGCGAGCAGTACTTC. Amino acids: CASSEPGQGSSEQYF.

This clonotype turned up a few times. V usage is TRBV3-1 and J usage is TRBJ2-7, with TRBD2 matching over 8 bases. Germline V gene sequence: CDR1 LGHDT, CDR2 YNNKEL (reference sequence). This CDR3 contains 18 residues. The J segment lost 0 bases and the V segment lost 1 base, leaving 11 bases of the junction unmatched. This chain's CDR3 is CASSQAFASGGGSYEQYF. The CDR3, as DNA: TGTGCCAGCAGCCAAGCCTTCGCGAGCGGGGGAGGCTCCTACGAGCAGTACTTC.

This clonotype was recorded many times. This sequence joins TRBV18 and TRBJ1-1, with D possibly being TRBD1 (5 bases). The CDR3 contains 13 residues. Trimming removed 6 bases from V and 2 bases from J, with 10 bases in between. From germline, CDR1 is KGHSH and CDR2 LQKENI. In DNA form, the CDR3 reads TGTGCCAGCTCCCCTACAGGTAACACTGAAGCTTTCTTT. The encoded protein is CASSPTGNTEAFF.

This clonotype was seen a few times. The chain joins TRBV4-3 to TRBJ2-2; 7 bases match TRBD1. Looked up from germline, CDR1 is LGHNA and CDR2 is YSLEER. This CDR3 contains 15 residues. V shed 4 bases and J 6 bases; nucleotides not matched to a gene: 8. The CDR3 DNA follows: TGCGCCAGCAGCCCCGAGACAGGGTCATCCGGGGAGCTGTTTTTT. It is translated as CASSPETGSSGELFF.

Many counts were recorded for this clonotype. The CDR3, as DNA: TGTGCCAGCAGTAACCGGGGGGTTAATGAGCAGTTCTTC. Its protein product is CASSNRGVNEQFF. The rearrangement links TRBV2 to TRBJ2-1, with 7 bases matching TRBD2. V lost 5 bases, J lost 7 bases, and 5 bases stayed unmatched. This CDR3 has 13 amino acids. Germline V gene data show CDR1 as SNHLY and CDR2 as FYNNEI.